The subject of this entry is one T cell receptor (beta chain). This sample was included in a study of CD8 T cells in Susac syndrome. Peripheral blood CD8+ and CD4+ T cells were profiled by TCR beta sequencing. Reverse transcription of roughly 0.45 to 1 ug RNA was carried out with random hexamers. A multiplex approach, immunoSEQ multiplex PCR, amplified TCR beta CDR3 across 54 Vbeta and 13 Jbeta. MiXCR, run by TCRdb on the immunoSEQ multiplex PCR reads, gives a single entry per CDR3 protein. The data hold more than 120,000 distinct CDR3 sequences, with around 94% observed a single time. CDR3 size: 15 residues. V lost 5 bases, J lost 9 bases, and 9 bases stayed unmatched.

Sample: CD4+ T cells from PBMCs. The chain recombines TRBV12-3 or TRBV12-4 with TRBJ2-1; 11 bases align to TRBD2. The TCR originated in a human donor in good health. The CDR3 region is CASSPGVAGGVEQFF. The CDR3 coding sequence is TGTGCCAGCAGTCCCGGGGTAGCGGGAGGGGTTGAGCAGTTCTTC.